One sample yielded the 26 T cell receptor beta chains listed below, sequenced in a study of early T cells in non-severe SARS-CoV-2 infection. TCRdb fed the 5' RACE reads into MiXCR, producing one record per CDR3 protein. The data show more than 60,000 distinct CDR3 sequences, about 4.9% seen once. The source material was whole blood. Receptors originate from an adult who was a healthcare worker with PCR-confirmed SARS-CoV-2 infection or an uninfected control (not recorded which).

This clonotype was detected ten times or more. The chain links TRBV20-1 to TRBJ2-1; a possible D gene is TRBD2 (5 bases). This CDR3 has 16 residues. V was cut by 0 bases and J by 7 bases, with 19 bases left in between. Germline V gene lookup returns CDR1 DFQATT and CDR2 SNEGSKA (reference sequence). CDR3 nucleotide sequence: TGCAGTGCTAGAGACCCAGGACCGAGGAGGTCTAATGAGCAGTTCTTC. Amino acid sequence: CSARDPGPRRSNEQFF.

This clonotype was observed many times. The V and J genes are TRBV11-2 and TRBJ2-7, with D possibly matching TRBD2 (6 bases). CDR3 length: 15 amino acids. CDR1 is SGHAT and CDR2 is FQNNGV in the germline V gene. V lost 5 bases and J 2 bases, leaving 16 bases between the germline ends. The CDR3 loop reads CASSPGAGTAYEQYF. The DNA of the CDR3 is TGTGCCAGCAGCCCTGGGGCGGGAACGGCCTACGAGCAGTACTTC. Based on the CDR3 plus reference TRBV11-2 and TRBJ2-7, the full variable domain is EAGVAQSPRYKIIEKRQSVAFWCNPISGHATLYWYQQILGQGPKLLIQFQNNGVVDDSQLPKDRFSAERLKGVDSTLKIQPAKLEDSAVYLCASSPGAGTAYEQYFGPGTRLTVT.

The table lists this clonotype with many counts. The rearrangement uses TRBV5-8 and TRBJ1-4; 9 nucleotides agree with TRBD1. Per the germline V gene, CDR1 is SGHTS and CDR2 is YDEGEE. The CDR3 runs 16 residues. The V and J ends lost 2 bases and 7 bases, in that order; junction bases with no gene match: 9. The CDR3 nucleotides are TGTGCCAGCAGCTTCATCGGACAGGGGATGGGTGAAAAACTGTTTTTT. The encoded protein is CASSFIGQGMGEKLFF. Together with reference TRBV5-8 and TRBJ1-4, the CDR3 gives the full variable domain: EAGVTQSPTHLIKTRGQQATLRCSPISGHTSVYWYQQALGLGLQFLLWYDEGEERNRGNFPPRFSGRQFPNYSSELNVNALELEDSALYLCASSFIGQGMGEKLFFGSGTQLSVL.

The J gene is TRBJ2-7, the V gene TRBV2; D is undetermined. Germline CDR1 reads SNHLY; CDR2 reads FYNNEI. Trimming took off 8 bases at V and 3 bases at J, with 11 bases between the two ends. The CDR3 length is 12 residues. This CDR3 is CASRRESYEQYF. The DNA of the CDR3 is TGTGCCAGCCGAAGGGAAAGCTACGAGCAGTACTTC.

The chain carries TRBV24-1 and TRBJ2-2, with D maybe TRBD2 (5 bases). Germline V CDR1 and CDR2: KGHDR, SFDVKD. The CDR3 is made up of 14 amino acids. V shed 3 bases and J shed 4 bases, with 8 bases lying between them. CDR3: CATSDVRGTGELFF. The CDR3 nucleotides are TGTGCCACCAGTGATGTCCGGGGCACCGGGGAGCTGTTTTTT.

This clonotype was observed many times. This chain uses TRBV6-5 with TRBJ1-1; D gene unclear. Trimming cost V 0 bases and J 0 bases, with 8 bases left between them. The CDR3 is 15 residues long. Germline values: CDR1 MNHEY, CDR2 SVGAGI. The DNA of the CDR3 is TGTGCCAGCAGTTACTCACAGAATTTGAACACTGAAGCTTTCTTT. It codes for CASSYSQNLNTEAFF.

This clonotype came up many times. The genes are TRBV7-2 and TRBJ1-5; D is unclear. The CDR3 is made up of 13 amino acids. Germline-derived CDR1 and CDR2 are SGHTA and FQGNSA. V lost 5 bases to trimming and J lost 5 bases, with 10 bases between them. CDR3 in amino acids: CASSIESYQPQHF. Here the CDR3 DNA reads TGTGCCAGCAGCATAGAGAGTTATCAGCCCCAGCATTTT. The entire variable domain, with the rest obtained from reference TRBV7-2 and TRBJ1-5, is as follows: GAGVSQSPSNKVTEKGKDVELRCDPISGHTALYWYRQSLGQGLEFLIYFQGNSAPDKSGLPSDRFSAERTGGSVSTLTIQRTQQEDSAVYLCASSIESYQPQHFGDGTRLSIL.

This clonotype has only a few counts. The chain carries TRBV7-9 and TRBJ2-7; D not resolved. Germline CDR1 is SEHNR and CDR2 is FQNEAQ (reference sequence). V was pared by 2 bases and J by 0 bases, with 8 bases between. There are 14 residues in the CDR3. This CDR3 reads CASSLPPSSYEQYF. Written as DNA, the CDR3 is TGTGCCAGCAGCTTACCCCCGAGCTCCTACGAGCAGTACTTC.

This clonotype has ten or more counts. The chain carries TRBV7-3 and TRBJ2-3; the match to TRBD2 covers 13 bases. The V gene end was trimmed by 5 bases and the J gene end by 6 bases; junction bases not matched to a gene: 5. Germline V lookup: CDR1 SGHTA, CDR2 FQGTGA. The CDR3 sequence is 15 residues long. CDR3 sequence (DNA): TGTGCCAGCAGCCTTACTAGCGGGAGGGAGGATACGCAGTATTTT. It is translated as CASSLTSGREDTQYF.

This clonotype was seen more than once but under ten times. The J gene is TRBJ2-7, the V gene TRBV7-6; TRBD1 matches 9 bases. This CDR3 spans 17 amino acids. Looked up from germline, CDR1 is SGHVS and CDR2 is FNYEAQ. J was trimmed by 1 base and V by 8 bases; bases with no gene match: 15. CDR3 in amino acids: CASAPGQGFSWSYEQYF. The CDR3 DNA sequence: TGTGCCAGCGCACCGGGACAGGGCTTTAGTTGGTCCTACGAGCAGTACTTC.

This clonotype was detected a few times. The genes are TRBV4-2 and TRBJ2-3; D remains unclear. The CDR3 is 13 amino acids. V was cut by 1 base and J by 5 bases, with 7 bases left in between. From germline, CDR1 is LGHNA and CDR2 YNFKEQ. The CDR3 DNA reads as TGTGCCAGCAGCCAAGCTTTAGGAGATACGCAGTATTTT. Its protein product is CASSQALGDTQYF.

About this clonotype: A clone one base away is much larger, so this may be a read error. The J gene is TRBJ2-7, the V gene TRBV10-3, with 9 bases fitting TRBD1. Germline V lookup: CDR1 ENHRY, CDR2 SYGVKD. CDR3 length equals 14 residues. V shed 6 bases, J shed 2 bases, and the junction held 5 bases outside the gene matches. The CDR3 DNA follows: TGTGCCATCAGACCGGGACAGGGCACCTACGAGCAGTACTTC. Amino acid sequence: CAIRPGQGTYEQYF.

Notes on this clonotype: A much more abundant neighbour one base away suggests this may be a read error. The V call is TRBV20-1, the J call TRBJ1-4; 9 positions agree with TRBD1. This CDR3 contains 15 residues. From germline, CDR1 is DFQATT and CDR2 SNEGSKA (reference sequence). V lost 0 bases, J lost 5 bases, and 4 bases stayed unmatched. This CDR3 reads CSARDPGTGNEKLFF. The CDR3 bases are TGCAGTGCTAGAGATCCGGGGACAGGGAATGAAAAACTGTTTTTT.

This clonotype has just a few counts. The gene calls are TRBV19 and TRBJ2-2; 8 bases align to TRBD1. The trim removed 6 bases at V and 6 bases at J, leaving 6 bases unmatched. The germline CDR1 and CDR2 sequences are LNHDA and SQIVND (reference sequence). This CDR3 has 14 residues. The chain's CDR3 is CASRPGGASGELFF. The CDR3 bases are TGTGCCAGTAGACCAGGGGGCGCTTCCGGGGAGCTGTTTTTT.

Many counts were recorded for this clonotype. The V and J genes are TRBV6-1 and TRBJ2-1; D remains unclear. This CDR3 contains 15 residues. V was cut by 4 bases and J by 7 bases, with 17 bases left in between. CDR1 is MNHNS, CDR2 SASEGT, per germline. CDR3 loop: CASSARALVGNEQFF. The CDR3 DNA is TGTGCCAGCAGTGCTAGAGCCCTTGTTGGAAATGAGCAGTTCTTC.

This clonotype was seen repeatedly, ten times or more. The rearrangement links TRBV28 to TRBJ1-2; TRBD1 matches at 8 bases. Germline-derived CDR1 and CDR2 are MDHEN and SYDVKM. The CDR3 runs 13 residues. V gave up 5 bases and J gave up 4 bases; unmatched junction bases: 3. The CDR3 bases are TGTGCCAGCAGTACAGGGGGAGCCTATGGCTACACCTTC. It is translated as CASSTGGAYGYTF.

This clonotype showed up many times. The chain combines TRBV6-2 or TRBV6-3 with TRBJ2-7, with D tentatively TRBD2 (7 bases). Trimming removed 9 bases from V and 5 bases from J, with 14 bases in between. The CDR3 contains 12 residues. Germline values: CDR1 MNHEY, CDR2 SVGEGT. CDR3 residues: CASCGGGDEQYF. For the CDR3, the DNA is TGTGCCAGTTGCGGCGGGGGCGACGAGCAGTACTTC.

This clonotype was seen ten or more times. V usage is TRBV20-1 and J usage is TRBJ1-5; 9 bases fit TRBD1. Unmatched junction bases numbered 7, after V lost 4 bases and J lost 6 bases. The CDR3 is made up of 14 amino acids. In germline, CDR1 is DFQATT, CDR2 SNEGSKA (reference sequence). CDR3 nucleotide sequence: TGCAGTGCTATACAGGGGGCAACGGGTCAGCCCCAGCATTTT. Amino acids: CSAIQGATGQPQHF.

J is TRBJ2-7 and V is TRBV27; D is possibly TRBD1 (5 bases). Between the trimmed V and J ends, which lost 5 bases and 2 bases, there was a span of 16 bases. The CDR3 covers 15 residues. Germline V gene sequence: CDR1 MNHEY, CDR2 SMNVEV (reference sequence). CDR3 region: CASSPRQLFAYEQYF. The CDR3 coding sequence is TGTGCCAGCAGTCCGAGACAGCTTTTTGCCTACGAGCAGTACTTC.

This clonotype was seen ten or more times. This chain uses TRBV6-2 or TRBV6-3 with TRBJ1-2, with D possibly TRBD1 on 5 matching bases. Per the germline V gene, CDR1 is MNHEY and CDR2 is SVGEGT. The CDR3 is 14 residues long. The V end was cut by 8 bases, the J end by 6 bases, with 19 bases between. The CDR3 loop is CASRSLGVMDGYTF. The DNA for the CDR3 is TGTGCCAGCCGGTCCCTGGGGGTTATGGATGGCTACACCTTC.

This clonotype came up many times. The chain recombines TRBV5-5 with TRBJ2-1; TRBD2 agrees at 16 bases. The ends lost 3 bases at V and 8 bases at J; junction bases unmatched: 2. Germline-derived CDR1 and CDR2 are SGHKS and YYEKEE (reference sequence). The CDR3 contains 15 residues. In DNA, the CDR3 is TGTGCCAGCAGCTCGGGACTAGCGGGAGGGTATGAGCAGTTCTTC. Its translation is CASSSGLAGGYEQFF. Together with reference TRBV5-5 and TRBJ2-1, the CDR3 gives the full variable domain: DAGVTQSPTHLIKTRGQQVTLRCSPISGHKSVSWYQQVLGQGPQFIFQYYEKEERGRGNFPDRFSARQFPNYSSELNVNALLLGDSALYLCASSSGLAGGYEQFFGPGTRLTVL.

At least ten counts were recorded for this clonotype. V gene TRBV19 combines with J gene TRBJ1-1; no reliable D call. The CDR3 extends over 13 amino acids. V lost 11 bases to trimming and J lost 1 base, with 14 bases between them. Germline V gene data show CDR1 as LNHDA and CDR2 as SQIVND (reference sequence). This CDR3 is CAVSSTWNTEAFF. In DNA form, the CDR3 reads TGTGCCGTAAGTTCCACGTGGAACACTGAAGCTTTCTTT. Variable domain in full (rest from reference TRBV19 and TRBJ1-1): DGGITQSPKYLFRKEGQNVTLSCEQNLNHDAMYWYRQDPGQGLRLIYYSQIVNDFQKGDIAEGYSVSREKKESFPLTVTSAQKNPTAFYLCAVSSTWNTEAFFGQGTRLTVV.

The gene calls are TRBV10-2 and TRBJ2-2; TRBD2 is a possible D gene (5 bases). The V and J ends lost 0 bases and 1 base respectively, with 9 bases between them. The CDR3 has 16 amino acids. The germline gives CDR1 WSHSY, CDR2 SAAADI. CDR3 in amino acids: CASSESGGLNTGELFF. The CDR3 DNA sequence: TGCGCCAGCAGTGAGTCTGGCGGGTTGAACACCGGGGAGCTGTTTTTT.

The sample holds a few counts of this clonotype. J is TRBJ1-2 and V is TRBV20-1; D is uncertain. Trimming cost V 4 bases and J 3 bases, with 12 bases left between them. CDR3 size: 13 residues. The germline V gene encodes CDR1 DFQATT and CDR2 SNEGSKA (reference sequence). This CDR3 is CSAKAETDYGYTF. CDR3 nucleotides: TGCAGTGCTAAAGCAGAGACCGACTATGGCTACACCTTC.

J is TRBJ2-1 and V is TRBV7-2; no clear D. The CDR3 extends over 14 amino acids. V was cut by 0 bases and J by 5 bases, with 8 bases left in between. CDR1 and CDR2 from the germline V gene are SGHTA and FQGNSA. The CDR3 sequence is CASSLAYRDNEQFF. CDR3 sequence (DNA): TGTGCCAGCAGCTTAGCGTACAGAGACAATGAGCAGTTCTTC. Full variable domain (rest looked up from reference TRBV7-2 and TRBJ2-1): GAGVSQSPSNKVTEKGKDVELRCDPISGHTALYWYRQSLGQGLEFLIYFQGNSAPDKSGLPSDRFSAERTGGSVSTLTIQRTQQEDSAVYLCASSLAYRDNEQFFGPGTRLTVL.

This clonotype was detected ten times or more. The chain carries TRBV20-1 and TRBJ1-1; TRBD1 aligns across 7 bases. Germline assignment: CDR1 DFQATT and CDR2 SNEGSKA (reference sequence). The CDR3 extends over 15 amino acids. V lost 1 base, J lost 4 bases, and 9 bases stayed unmatched. CDR3 protein: CSARGPTGWSTEAFF. In DNA form, the CDR3 reads TGCAGTGCTAGAGGGCCGACAGGGTGGAGCACTGAAGCTTTCTTT.